The 7 T cell receptor beta chains below come from one sample, sequenced in a study of graft-versus-host responses after intestinal transplantation. Measured with immunoSEQ multiplex PCR; TCRdb has only the in-frame clones, and not every one. The profile covers 80,000 to 100,000 clones, with about 93% appearing a single time and roughly 0.15% taken by the ten largest. Their antigen targets remain unknown. This specimen was unstimulated CD4+ T cells sorted from spleen or lymph node cells, taken before intestinal transplant. These receptor sequences come from a human donor who received an intestinal transplant.

The chain employs TRBV30 and TRBJ1-1; D gene unclear. Germline values: CDR1 GTSNPN, CDR2 SVGIG (reference sequence). The CDR3 is 11 residues long. V was trimmed by 1 base and J by 7 bases, leaving 7 bases between them. CDR3 in DNA: TGTGCCTGGAGTGATCGGTTTGAAGCTTTCTTT. Translation gives CAWSDRFEAFF.

The V and J genes are TRBV7-9 and TRBJ2-7; 11 bases are a match to TRBD2. Trimming cost V 4 bases and J 7 bases; bases outside gene matches: 9. Germline loops: CDR1 SEHNR, CDR2 FQNEAQ (reference sequence). The CDR3 is made up of 15 amino acids. This chain's CDR3 is CASSSLTSGRWEQYF. The CDR3 DNA reads TGTGCCAGCAGCTCGCTAACTAGCGGGAGATGGGAGCAGTACTTC.

This chain uses TRBV18 with TRBJ1-6; 10 bases are a match to TRBD1. Looked up from germline, CDR1 is KGHSH and CDR2 is LQKENI. V was pared by 3 bases and J by 5 bases, with 10 bases of the junction left unmatched. The CDR3 consists of 18 residues. CDR3 sequence: CASSPLSIDRGHNSPLHF. The CDR3 coding sequence is TGTGCCAGCTCACCCCTCTCGATCGACAGGGGGCATAATTCACCCCTCCACTTT.

The chain carries TRBV4-2 and TRBJ2-3, with 10 bases fitting TRBD2. The trim removed 1 base at V and 6 bases at J, leaving 7 bases unmatched. The CDR3 sequence is 16 residues long. Germline V gene data show CDR1 as LGHNA and CDR2 as YNFKEQ. This CDR3 is CASSQASSGGADTQYF. In nucleotides, the CDR3 is TGTGCCAGCAGCCAAGCATCTAGCGGGGGTGCTGATACGCAGTATTTT.

This chain links TRBV11-3 with TRBJ1-3; D might be TRBD1 (5 bases). V shed 5 bases and J shed 2 bases, with 13 bases lying between them. CDR3 size: 15 residues. CDR1 is SGHNT and CDR2 is YENEEA in the germline V gene. CDR3 loop: CASSALQVPGNTIYF. The DNA of the CDR3 is TGTGCCAGCAGCGCCTTACAGGTCCCTGGAAACACCATATATTTT.

The table lists this clone with a count of one. The chain uses TRBV5-1 and TRBJ2-3; possible D gene TRBD1, 5 bases. Germline V gives CDR1 SGHRS, CDR2 YFSETQ. The CDR3 consists of 14 residues. With 5 bases removed from V and 2 bases from J, the gap between germline ends came to 12 bases. The DNA for the CDR3 is TGCGCCAGCAGATCCGGACACACCACAGATACGCAGTATTTT. Translation gives CASRSGHTTDTQYF.

Comment on this clone: One junction end does not reproduce the germline sequence, and a read error may be involved. The CDR3, as DNA: TGTGCCAGCAGCCTAGCGGGAGTTGTTGAGACCCAGTACTTC. Translation gives CASSLAGVVETQYF. The chain recombines TRBV7-9 with TRBJ2-5, with 10 positions matching TRBD2. The CDR3 length is 14 residues. Germline loops: CDR1 SEHNR, CDR2 FQNEAQ (reference sequence).